The 25 T cell receptor beta chains given below trace back to one sample, sequenced in a study of siplizumab effects on memory and regulatory T cells. The data were produced by immunoSEQ multiplex PCR, yet TCRdb's version contains in-frame clones alone and is incomplete. The table has more than 95,000 clones, approximately 94% seen once; the top ten hold approximately 0.3%. The sequenced sample was CD4+ T cells sorted from blood. The origin of the receptors is a human donor in good health.

The rearrangement uses TRBV11-2 and TRBJ1-5; TRBD1 agrees at 7 bases. The V segment lost 5 bases and the J segment 4 bases; nucleotides outside the gene matches: 2. CDR1 and CDR2 from the germline V gene are SGHAT and FQNNGV. This CDR3 is built from 13 residues. In DNA form, the CDR3 reads TGTGCCAGCAGCATGACAGGGAATCAGCCCCAGCATTTT. This gives the protein CASSMTGNQPQHF.

The CDR3 sequence: CASSRGLAGTGELFF. CDR3 in DNA: TGTGCCAGCAGCCGTGGACTAGCGGGTACCGGGGAGCTGTTTTTT. The chain combines TRBV2 with TRBJ2-2; 11 bases line up with TRBD2. The germline V gene has CDR1 SNHLY and CDR2 FYNNEI. Trimming removed 6 bases from V and 5 bases from J; junction bases left unmatched: 5. The CDR3 extends over 15 amino acids.

The V gene is TRBV4-2, the J gene TRBJ2-4; 14 bases map to TRBD2. Trimming cost V 2 bases and J 3 bases; bases outside gene matches: 6. The CDR3 runs 18 residues. Germline-derived CDR1 and CDR2 are LGHNA and YNFKEQ. The CDR3 loop is CASSQSGTSGSGKNIQYF. DNA for the CDR3: TGTGCCAGCAGCCAATCCGGGACTAGCGGGAGTGGCAAAAACATTCAGTACTTC.

This sequence joins TRBV19 and TRBJ2-7; D perhaps matches TRBD1 (6 bases). The V gene lost 4 bases and the J gene lost 2 bases, with 15 bases spanning the gap. The CDR3 runs to 15 residues. Per germline, CDR1 LNHDA and CDR2 SQIVND (reference sequence). DNA of the CDR3: TGTGCCAGTAGTACACCGGGACACCGCACCTACGAGCAGTACTTC. This codes for CASSTPGHRTYEQYF.

In its sample, this clone was seen once. The chain employs TRBV30 and TRBJ2-6; D is ambiguous. Trimming removed 4 bases at V and 0 bases at J, with 4 bases between. The CDR3 has 13 amino acids. Germline assignment: CDR1 GTSNPN and CDR2 SVGIG (reference sequence). CDR3 sequence: CAWTLSGANVLTF. The CDR3 DNA sequence: TGTGCCTGGACCCTCTCTGGGGCCAACGTCCTGACTTTC.

This chain connects TRBV9 to TRBJ1-5, with 7 bases that match TRBD1. The germline CDR1 and CDR2 sequences are SGDLS and YYNGEE. This CDR3 is 14 amino acids long. Trimming took 4 bases from V and 3 from J; bases not matched to a gene: 4. The CDR3 spells CASSRGQINQPQHF. The CDR3, as DNA: TGTGCCAGCAGCCGGGGACAGATCAATCAGCCCCAGCATTTT.

This clone was found once. The genes are TRBV6-1 and TRBJ1-5; no clear D gene. Germline V gene lookup returns CDR1 MNHNS and CDR2 SASEGT. The ends were cut back, 1 base at V and 6 bases at J, with 4 bases in the middle. The CDR3 is 12 residues long. The CDR3 DNA reads TGTGCCAGCAGTGAAGGGGGTCAGCCCCAGCATTTT. Translation: CASSEGGQPQHF.

CDR3 protein: CASKGGTDTQYF. CDR3 nucleotides: TGTGCCAGCAAAGGAGGCACAGATACGCAGTATTTT. This chain connects TRBV6-5 to TRBJ2-3; the D is unclear. From germline, CDR1 is MNHEY and CDR2 SVGAGI. The CDR3 contains 12 residues. V gave up 7 bases and J gave up 1 base, with 6 bases separating them.

CDR3 residues: CASSTVGGAAAQQINSPLHF. The CDR3 region has the DNA TGTGCCAGCAGCACTGTGGGGGGTGCGGCAGCTCAACAAATTAATTCACCCCTCCACTTT. The V call is TRBV5-5, the J call TRBJ1-6; D is perhaps TRBD1 (5 bases). Per germline, CDR1 SGHKS and CDR2 YYEKEE (reference sequence). The CDR3 is 20 amino acids. V dropped 4 bases and J dropped 6 bases, with 29 bases sitting between them.

V is TRBV7-6 and J is TRBJ1-5; no firm D call. The CDR3 has 16 amino acids. The germline V gene encodes CDR1 SGHVS and CDR2 FNYEAQ. The V end was cut by 5 bases, the J end by 0 bases, with 14 bases between. Here the CDR3 reads CASSPFSIDSNQPQHF. CDR3 bases: TGTGCCAGCAGCCCATTTTCGATAGATAGCAATCAGCCCCAGCATTTT.

This chain connects TRBV9 to TRBJ2-1; D is unresolved. The CDR3 is 13 amino acids. Germline V CDR1 and CDR2: SGDLS, YYNGEE. Trimming pared 0 bases from V and 6 bases from J, leaving 7 bases between. The CDR3 spells CASSVAAANEQFF. Here the CDR3 DNA reads TGTGCCAGCAGCGTAGCCGCGGCCAATGAGCAGTTCTTC.

J is TRBJ1-2 and V is TRBV25-1; tentatively, D is TRBD1 (5 bases). V lost 3 bases, J lost 5 bases, and 16 bases lay in between. The CDR3 spans 15 residues. Looked up from germline, CDR1 is MGHDK and CDR2 is SYGVNS. The DNA of the CDR3 is TGTGCCAGCAGTGATGGGGGGGGAGGTGCTTATGGCTACACCTTC. Amino acids: CASSDGGGGAYGYTF.

The rearrangement links TRBV4-1 to TRBJ2-7; 7 positions agree with TRBD2. Per the germline V gene, CDR1 is MGHRA and CDR2 is YSYEKL. Germline trimming cut 1 base from V and 3 bases from J; bases unmatched to any gene: 6. The CDR3 totals 15 residues. The CDR3 sequence: CASSQGLASGYEQYF. The CDR3 region has the DNA TGCGCCAGCAGCCAAGGATTGGCTAGCGGCTACGAGCAGTACTTC.

The J gene is TRBJ2-7, the V gene TRBV5-1; no definite D call. Germline lookup yields CDR1 SGHRS and CDR2 YFSETQ. V lost 0 bases, J lost 0 bases, and 7 bases lay in between. The CDR3 consists of 14 residues. The CDR3: CASSLAANSYEQYF. The CDR3 region has the DNA TGCGCCAGCAGCTTGGCCGCCAACTCCTACGAGCAGTACTTC.

This clone is a singleton in its sample. The chain joins TRBV11-2 to TRBJ2-2, with D perhaps TRBD1 (5 bases). This CDR3 has 15 residues. In germline, CDR1 is SGHAT, CDR2 FQNNGV. Between the trimmed V and J ends, which lost 5 bases and 6 bases, there was a span of 16 bases. Here the CDR3 reads CASSPGLTDAGELFF. The CDR3 nucleotides read TGTGCCAGCAGCCCCGGCCTGACAGACGCCGGGGAGCTGTTTTTT.

Only one count was recorded for this clone. The chain recombines TRBV11-2 with TRBJ2-7; D remains unclear. The CDR3 contains 13 residues. Germline values: CDR1 SGHAT, CDR2 FQNNGV. V was trimmed by 5 bases and J by 0 bases, leaving 8 bases between them. The CDR3 DNA is TGTGCCAGCAGCGCTGGGTCCTCCTACGAGCAGTACTTC. Encoded protein: CASSAGSSYEQYF.

The chain recombines TRBV6-1 with TRBJ2-7; no reliable D call. The V end was cut by 3 bases, the J end by 1 base, with 13 bases between. Germline V gene data show CDR1 as MNHNS and CDR2 as SASEGT. The CDR3 extends over 15 amino acids. The CDR3 bases are TGTGCCAGCAGTGAGGGTCTGGGCGAGTCCTACGAGCAGTACTTC. It specifies CASSEGLGESYEQYF.

V usage is TRBV9 and J usage is TRBJ2-3; 7 bases align to TRBD2. The germline V gene encodes CDR1 SGDLS and CDR2 YYNGEE. With 4 bases clipped from V and 0 bases from J, the junction kept 5 bases outside the gene matches. The CDR3 loop spans 15 amino acids. The CDR3, as DNA: TGTGCCAGCAGCCCTAGCGGTCCAAGCACAGATACGCAGTATTTT. Amino acid sequence: CASSPSGPSTDTQYF.

This chain links TRBV7-7 with TRBJ2-5; 8 nucleotides match TRBD2. This CDR3 region has 12 residues. In germline, CDR1 is SSHAT, CDR2 FNYEAQ (reference sequence). CDR3 coding DNA: TGTGCGACCGGGGGGGTACAAGAGACCCAGTACTTC. Protein sequence: CATGGVQETQYF.

The chain uses TRBV19 and TRBJ1-2; TRBD1 is a possible D gene (5 bases). The V end lost 4 bases, the J end lost 2 bases, and 11 bases lay between the germline ends. The CDR3 has 14 residues. Germline CDR1 is LNHDA and CDR2 is SQIVND (reference sequence). CDR3 DNA: TGTGCCAGTAGTAGAATGGGACGGAACTATGGCTACACCTTC. This encodes CASSRMGRNYGYTF.

This CDR3 reads CASSFPDRPYNEQFF. CDR3 coding DNA: TGTGCCAGCAGCTTCCCCGATCGACCCTACAATGAGCAGTTCTTC. This sequence joins TRBV5-6 and TRBJ2-1; D gene unclear. The germline V gene encodes CDR1 SGHDT and CDR2 YYEEEE. The V and J ends lost 2 bases and 2 bases respectively, with 11 bases between them. The CDR3 sequence is 15 residues long.

The chain links TRBV6-1 to TRBJ2-7; D is possibly TRBD2 (5 bases). This CDR3 has 11 amino acids. The V gene's germline CDR1 is MNHNS and CDR2 SASEGT. V lost 3 bases and J 7 bases, leaving 7 bases between the germline ends. DNA for the CDR3: TGTGCCAGCAGTGAGACGGGGGAGCAGTACTTC. Translating it yields CASSETGEQYF.

This CDR3 is CASSVAGTSGYNEQFF. For the CDR3, the DNA is TGTGCCAGCAGTGTAGCCGGGACTAGCGGGTACAATGAGCAGTTCTTC. V and J are TRBV27 and TRBJ2-1; the match to TRBD2 covers 12 bases. The CDR3 extends over 16 amino acids. J was trimmed by 4 bases and V by 5 bases; bases with no gene match: 6. Per the germline V gene, CDR1 is MNHEY and CDR2 is SMNVEV (reference sequence).

The sample holds one count of this clone. This chain links TRBV11-2 with TRBJ2-5, with no clear D. There are 15 residues in the CDR3. V shed 4 bases and J shed 1 base, with 13 bases lying between them. Germline V gives CDR1 SGHAT, CDR2 FQNNGV. The CDR3 loop is CASSYAPGSQETQYF. The CDR3 coding sequence is TGTGCCAGCAGCTACGCCCCTGGTTCCCAAGAGACCCAGTACTTC.

The V gene is TRBV11-3, the J gene TRBJ2-5; maybe TRBD1 (6 bases). The CDR3 extends over 14 amino acids. Per the germline V gene, CDR1 is SGHNT and CDR2 is YENEEA. V was clipped by 3 bases and J by 1 base, with 9 bases between them. In nucleotides, the CDR3 is TGTGCCAGCAGCTTTTTGGACAGCCAAGAGACCCAGTACTTC. It specifies CASSFLDSQETQYF.